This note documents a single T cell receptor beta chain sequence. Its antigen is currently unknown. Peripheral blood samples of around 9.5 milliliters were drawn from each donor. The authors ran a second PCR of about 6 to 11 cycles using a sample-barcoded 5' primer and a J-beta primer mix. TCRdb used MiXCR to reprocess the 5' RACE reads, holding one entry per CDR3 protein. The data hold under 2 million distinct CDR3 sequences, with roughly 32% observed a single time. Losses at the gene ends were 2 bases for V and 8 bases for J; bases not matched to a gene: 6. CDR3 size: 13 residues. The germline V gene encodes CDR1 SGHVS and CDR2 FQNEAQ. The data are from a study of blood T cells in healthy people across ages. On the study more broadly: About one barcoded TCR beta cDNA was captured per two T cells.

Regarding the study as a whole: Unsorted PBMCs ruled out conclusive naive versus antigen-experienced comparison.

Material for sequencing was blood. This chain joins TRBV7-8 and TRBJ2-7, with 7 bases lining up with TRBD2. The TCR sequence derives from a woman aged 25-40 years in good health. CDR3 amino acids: CASSLREGLKQYF. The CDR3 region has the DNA TGTGCCAGCAGCTTAAGGGAGGGCCTCAAGCAGTACTTC.